A single sample gave rise to the 30 T cell receptor beta chains below, sequenced in a study of cytomegalovirus exposure and HLA in healthy donors. PCR employed 60 Vbeta and 13 Jbeta primers. Repertoires were generated with immunoSEQ multiplex PCR, while TCRdb's copy carries only in-frame clones and drops some. The data show fewer than 150,000 clones, about four fifths seen once. The sequenced sample consisted of PBMCs. Receptors originate from a man aged 25 to 40 in good health and CMV-seronegative.

This chain links TRBV28 with TRBJ1-2; perhaps TRBD1 as D (5 bases). Trimming removed 2 bases from V and 4 bases from J, with 14 bases in between. This CDR3 region has 15 residues. The V gene's germline CDR1 is MDHEN and CDR2 SYDVKM. The CDR3 region has the DNA TGTGCCAGCAGTTTAGGGGGGGGATTATCCTATGGCTACACCTTC. Translated: CASSLGGGLSYGYTF.

The V gene is TRBV29-1, the J gene TRBJ2-1, with 8 bases fitting TRBD2. The V segment lost 4 bases and the J segment 7 bases; nucleotides outside the gene matches: 12. The V gene's germline CDR1 is SQVTM and CDR2 ANQGSEA. The CDR3 has 15 residues. CDR3 coding DNA: TGCAGCGTTGTTTGGCCGGGACTAGATTTAAATGAGCAGTTCTTC. Its protein is CSVVWPGLDLNEQFF.

The chain is built from TRBV25-1 and TRBJ2-7, with D possibly matching TRBD2 (6 bases). Per germline, CDR1 MGHDK and CDR2 SYGVNS. V dropped 6 bases and J dropped 2 bases, with 14 bases sitting between them. The CDR3 has 14 amino acids. DNA for the CDR3: TGTGCCAGCAGCGGTCGGGGGAACCCCTACGAGCAGTACTTC. Residues: CASSGRGNPYEQYF.

Worth noting for this clone: Other DNA sequences in the same sample also yield this CDR3. This chain joins TRBV5-1 and TRBJ2-3; 7 nucleotides line up with TRBD1. V was pared by 4 bases and J by 1 base, with 6 bases of the junction left unmatched. Germline CDR1 SGHRS, CDR2 YFSETQ. This CDR3 has 15 residues. The CDR3 sequence: CASSLAGTGTDTQYF. CDR3 nucleotides: TGCGCCAGCAGCCTCGCCGGGACAGGCACAGATACGCAGTATTTT.

The V and J genes are TRBV5-4 and TRBJ1-1, with D perhaps TRBD1 (6 bases). The V and J ends lost 4 bases and 5 bases respectively, with 15 bases between them. Germline CDR1 and CDR2: SGHNT and YYREEE (reference sequence). This CDR3 region has 14 residues. The CDR3 loop is CASSLQGYRTEAFF. The CDR3 DNA follows: TGTGCCAGCAGCCTACAGGGCTACCGGACTGAAGCTTTCTTT.

J is TRBJ1-1 and V is TRBV5-6; TRBD1 might be the D (5 bases). The germline V gene encodes CDR1 SGHDT and CDR2 YYEEEE. The CDR3 length is 15 residues. V gave up 4 bases and J gave up 1 base, with 14 bases separating them. CDR3 DNA sequence: TGTGCCAGCAGCCCTTGGGGGGGGAGGAACACTGAAGCTTTCTTT. Protein product: CASSPWGGRNTEAFF.

This rearrangement joins TRBV6-1 to TRBJ2-7; 10 positions match TRBD1. J lost 0 bases, V lost 6 bases, and 5 bases had no gene match. The germline CDR1 and CDR2 sequences are MNHNS and SASEGT. CDR3 size: 15 residues. In DNA form, the CDR3 reads TGTGCCAGCAGGGATGGGACAGGGGTCTCCTACGAGCAGTACTTC. This codes for CASRDGTGVSYEQYF.

This chain links TRBV5-1 with TRBJ2-2, with D unclear. CDR3 length: 12 residues. Deletions cut 2 bases from V and 6 bases from J, with 5 bases between. From germline, CDR1 is SGHRS and CDR2 YFSETQ. The CDR3 sequence is CASSFVAGELFF. The CDR3 DNA is TGCGCCAGCAGCTTTGTAGCCGGGGAGCTGTTTTTT.

J is TRBJ2-7 and V is TRBV4-1, with 7 bases lining up with TRBD2. The CDR3 is 15 amino acids. Germline V gene data show CDR1 as MGHRA and CDR2 as YSYEKL. The V gene end was trimmed by 3 bases and the J gene end by 4 bases; junction bases not matched to a gene: 9. DNA of the CDR3: TGCGCCAGCAGCCACGACCGGGACTACCCATACGAGCAGTACTTC. Translated: CASSHDRDYPYEQYF.

The table lists this clone with a count of one. This chain connects TRBV2 to TRBJ1-6, with D perhaps TRBD1 (6 bases). The CDR3 is 17 amino acids. Germline values: CDR1 SNHLY, CDR2 FYNNEI. Trimming removed 2 bases from V and 12 bases from J, with 23 bases in between. The DNA of the CDR3 is TGTGCCAGCAGTGAACAGGGGCACCTTACTCTAATGCGACCCCTCCACTTT. Protein: CASSEQGHLTLMRPLHF.

The chain links TRBV5-4 to TRBJ2-5; 7 bases align to TRBD1. This CDR3 region has 15 residues. The V segment lost 3 bases and the J segment 0 bases; nucleotides outside the gene matches: 5. CDR1 and CDR2 (germline): SGHNT, YYREEE (reference sequence). The CDR3 nucleotides are TGTGCCAGCAGCTCCGGGACAGAGTACCAAGAGACCCAGTACTTC. The encoded protein is CASSSGTEYQETQYF.

The gene calls are TRBV7-8 and TRBJ2-1, with TRBD2 matching over 9 bases. CDR1 and CDR2 (germline): SGHVS, FQNEAQ. This CDR3 has 15 residues. V lost 5 bases and J lost 9; bases outside the gene matches: 11. This chain's CDR3 is CASSPTSGRNGEQFF. As DNA, the CDR3 is TGTGCCAGCAGCCCGACTAGCGGAAGGAACGGTGAGCAGTTCTTC.

The table lists this clone with a few counts. The rearrangement joins TRBV7-2 to TRBJ1-4; no clear D. The CDR3 spans 13 residues. Trimming took off 1 base at V and 5 bases at J, with 5 bases between the two ends. The germline CDR1 and CDR2 sequences are SGHTA and FQGNSA. This chain's CDR3 is CASSLGQNEKLFF. DNA for the CDR3: TGTGCCAGCAGCTTAGGGCAGAATGAAAAACTGTTTTTT. The variable domain in full, completed from reference TRBV7-2 and TRBJ1-4, reads GAGVSQSPSNKVTEKGKDVELRCDPISGHTALYWYRQSLGQGLEFLIYFQGNSAPDKSGLPSDRFSAERTGGSVSTLTIQRTQQEDSAVYLCASSLGQNEKLFFGSGTQLSVL.

The chain recombines TRBV5-4 with TRBJ2-7, with D tentatively TRBD1 (6 bases). CDR3 length: 13 amino acids. CDR1 and CDR2 (germline): SGHNT, YYREEE (reference sequence). The V gene lost 6 bases and the J gene lost 4 bases, with 14 bases spanning the gap. The CDR3 sequence is CASKIRGSYEQYF. CDR3 coding DNA: TGTGCCAGCAAGATCAGGGGTTCGTACGAGCAGTACTTC.

The V call is TRBV4-1, the J call TRBJ1-2; tentatively, D is TRBD1 (6 bases). The germline V and J ends were trimmed by 2 bases and 7 bases, with 17 bases remaining between them. Per germline, CDR1 MGHRA and CDR2 YSYEKL. The CDR3 covers 15 residues. The CDR3 sequence is CASSQLDRPSCGYTF. The CDR3 coding sequence is TGCGCCAGCAGCCAATTAGACAGGCCCTCTTGTGGCTACACCTTC.

The V call is TRBV10-2, the J call TRBJ2-1; 13 nucleotides agree with TRBD2. V lost 2 bases to trimming and J lost 14 bases; unmatched junction nucleotides: 18. CDR1 and CDR2 (germline): WSHSY, SAAADI. The CDR3 is 18 amino acids. As DNA, the CDR3 is TGCGCCAGCAGTGAGCTCACCCTTTGGACTAGCGGGGGATGCTCCGAGTTCTTC. Its translation: CASSELTLWTSGGCSEFF.

This clone came up a few times. The V call is TRBV5-1, the J call TRBJ1-6; maybe TRBD1 (5 bases). Germline V gives CDR1 SGHRS, CDR2 YFSETQ. V was clipped by 0 bases and J by 6 bases, with 10 bases between them. The CDR3 covers 15 residues. The CDR3: CASSLDAGFNSPLHF. DNA of the CDR3: TGCGCCAGCAGCTTGGATGCAGGGTTTAATTCACCCCTCCACTTT.

CDR3 bases: TGTGCCAGCAGCTTGGGGGCGAGAGTTCCCTACGAGCAGTACTTC. Residues: CASSLGARVPYEQYF. The gene calls are TRBV5-6 and TRBJ2-7; D uncertain. Germline V lookup: CDR1 SGHDT, CDR2 YYEEEE. The germline V and J ends were trimmed by 0 bases and 2 bases, with 12 bases remaining between them. The CDR3 consists of 15 residues.

Only a few counts were recorded for this clone. The chain couples TRBV6-1 to TRBJ1-1; TRBD1 matches 8 bases. CDR1 MNHNS and CDR2 SASEGT come from the germline V gene. CDR3 length: 12 residues. V dropped 8 bases and J dropped 5; count of bases not matched to a gene: 4. DNA for the CDR3: TGTGCCAGCGGGAGGACAGGGACTGAAGCTTTCTTT. It yields the protein CASGRTGTEAFF.

This clone has only one observation. This sequence joins TRBV27 and TRBJ2-7, with 9 nucleotides matching TRBD2. Germline assignment: CDR1 MNHEY and CDR2 SMNVEV (reference sequence). V lost 5 bases to trimming and J lost 3 bases; unmatched junction nucleotides: 8. CDR3 length equals 15 residues. The DNA of the CDR3 is TGTGCCAGCAGTCCGCGGACTAGCGTTGACTACGAGCAGTACTTC. Protein sequence: CASSPRTSVDYEQYF.

The chain couples TRBV6-1 to TRBJ1-4, with D maybe TRBD1 (5 bases). This CDR3 is built from 15 residues. CDR1 is MNHNS and CDR2 is SASEGT in the germline V gene. V lost 2 bases and J 8 bases, leaving 15 bases between the germline ends. The CDR3 spells CASSERHLGGEKLFF. CDR3 in DNA: TGTGCCAGCAGTGAAAGGCATCTGGGGGGGGAAAAACTGTTTTTT.

This chain links TRBV5-4 with TRBJ2-7; 10 bases agree with TRBD2. The V gene's germline CDR1 is SGHNT and CDR2 YYREEE (reference sequence). This CDR3 has 14 amino acids. J was trimmed by 4 bases and V by 4 bases; bases with no gene match: 5. The CDR3 coding sequence is TGTGCCAGCAGCCTAGCGGGAGTGGGATACGAGCAGTACTTC. Its protein is CASSLAGVGYEQYF.

This chain links TRBV5-1 with TRBJ2-3, with D hard to call. Trimming shortened V by 2 bases and J by 0 bases, and 7 bases separated the two germline ends. Germline assignment: CDR1 SGHRS and CDR2 YFSETQ. This CDR3 has 14 amino acids. The CDR3 region is CASSLISSTDTQYF. CDR3 bases: TGCGCCAGCAGCTTAATCTCTAGCACAGATACGCAGTATTTT.

As DNA, the CDR3 is TGTGCCAGCAGCTTAGCGGAGGTCCAGAACACTGAAGCTTTCTTT. Translating gives CASSLAEVQNTEAFF. This chain joins TRBV13 and TRBJ1-1; the D is unclear. V lost 1 base and J 1 base, leaving 10 bases between the germline ends. This CDR3 region has 15 residues. Germline V lookup: CDR1 PRHDT, CDR2 FYEKMQ (reference sequence).

The chain links TRBV5-6 to TRBJ2-7, with D perhaps TRBD2 (5 bases). This CDR3 region has 13 residues. Per the germline V gene, CDR1 is SGHDT and CDR2 is YYEEEE. Trimming shortened V by 4 bases and J by 2 bases, and 10 bases separated the two germline ends. The CDR3 spells CASSGSTAYEQYF. The CDR3 DNA reads as TGTGCCAGCAGCGGGAGCACAGCCTACGAGCAGTACTTC.

This chain uses TRBV2 with TRBJ2-7; TRBD1 matches at 11 bases. Per germline, CDR1 SNHLY and CDR2 FYNNEI. V lost 6 bases, J lost 2 bases, and 9 bases stayed unmatched. CDR3 length equals 16 residues. The CDR3: CASRVPGQGGPYEQYF. CDR3 DNA: TGTGCCAGCAGAGTTCCGGGACAGGGGGGACCCTACGAGCAGTACTTC.

This chain uses TRBV4-2 with TRBJ2-5; TRBD2 matches 14 bases. V lost 3 bases, J lost 3 bases, and 6 bases stayed unmatched. The CDR3 runs to 17 residues. Germline V gene sequence: CDR1 LGHNA, CDR2 YNFKEQ. CDR3 in amino acids: CASSQSSGLAGEETQYF. CDR3 sequence (DNA): TGTGCCAGCAGCCAGTCTTCGGGACTAGCGGGGGAAGAGACCCAGTACTTC.

This chain links TRBV29-1 with TRBJ2-3; TRBD2 might be the D (5 bases). Germline-derived CDR1 and CDR2 are SQVTM and ANQGSEA. CDR3 size: 13 residues. V lost 4 bases and J lost 0, with 8 bases in between. The CDR3 reads CSVVEGSTDTQYF. The CDR3 DNA reads TGCAGCGTTGTAGAGGGCAGCACAGATACGCAGTATTTT.

The chain carries TRBV4-1 and TRBJ1-5; 8 nucleotides agree with TRBD1. CDR3 length: 18 amino acids. Germline V gene sequence: CDR1 MGHRA, CDR2 YSYEKL. Trimming at V came to 4 bases and at J to 2 bases, leaving 13 bases not matched to a gene. The CDR3 region has the DNA TGCGCCAGCAGCCCCGGACAGGGTCGAGTCCAGGGCAATCAGCCCCAGCATTTT. Encoded protein: CASSPGQGRVQGNQPQHF.

V gene TRBV6-4 combines with J gene TRBJ2-2, with 9 bases fitting TRBD1. Germline values: CDR1 MRHNA, CDR2 SNTAGT. The CDR3 is 16 amino acids. V lost 6 bases to trimming and J lost 0 bases; unmatched junction nucleotides: 5. CDR3 residues: CASSDTGGPNTGELFF. The CDR3 bases are TGTGCCAGCAGCGATACAGGGGGCCCGAACACCGGGGAGCTGTTTTTT.